A selection of T cell receptor beta chains follows, all from one sample in a study of T cell clones after liver transplantation. The table came from immunoSEQ multiplex PCR; TCRdb's copy has only in-frame clones and leaves some out. The sample consists of around 100,000 clones, around 80% of them appearing once. This specimen consisted of CD4+ T cells from blood, obtained around 50 months after liver transplant. These TCRs come from a human patient who received a liver transplant. Some T cells here may be from the graft donor. CDR3s include the opening cysteine and the closing phenylalanine or tryptophan. D genes are given only for firm matches. Size is omitted from some rows. Given values are once, few, many or a class for expanded clones.

d_call	clone_size	v_call	j_call	cdr3_aa	cdr3_nt
-	-	TRBV30	TRBJ1-3	CAWTLWGADTIYF	TGTGCCTGGACCCTCTGGGGGGCGGACACCATATATTTT
TRBD1	few	TRBV18	TRBJ2-6	CASSQDPGQLSGANVLTF	TGTGCCAGCTCCCAGGATCCGGGACAGCTCTCTGGGGCCAACGTCCTGACTTTC
-	-	TRBV10-1	TRBJ2-7	CASRPPPGQHGHEQYF	TGCGCCAGCCGCCCCCCCCCTGGGCAGCACGGGCACGAGCAGTACTTC
TRBD2	-	TRBV29-1	TRBJ2-1	CSVEWGGGRNNEQFF	TGCAGCGTTGAATGGGGGGGAGGGCGTAACAATGAGCAGTTCTTC
TRBD2	once	TRBV5-1	TRBJ2-5	CASSLATGGTKETQYF	TGCGCCAGCAGCTTGGCCACGGGAGGCACAAAAGAGACCCAGTACTTC
-	-	TRBV14	TRBJ2-6	CASSQDLVTGPGANVLTF	TGTGCCAGCAGCCAAGATCTAGTGACAGGCCCCGGGGCCAACGTCCTGACTTTC
-	-	TRBV18	TRBJ2-5	CASSGTLGETQYF	TGTGCCAGCTCAGGTACCCTTGGGGAGACCCAGTACTTC
-	-	TRBV27	TRBJ1-5	CASSAAAFSNQPQHF	TGTGCCAGCAGTGCCGCAGCTTTTAGCAATCAGCCCCAGCATTTT
-	-	TRBV19	TRBJ2-7	CASSIRQIESSYEQYF	TGTGCCAGTAGTATCCGACAGATTGAGAGCTCCTACGAGCAGTACTTC
-	-	TRBV7-9	TRBJ1-1	CASSLAGGNTEAFF	TGTGCCAGCAGCTTAGCAGGGGGGAACACTGAAGCTTTCTTT
TRBD2	-	TRBV30	TRBJ2-2	CAWSPRRAGGTGELFF	TGTGCCTGGAGTCCCCGGCGGGCGGGAGGCACCGGGGAGCTGTTTTTT
TRBD1	-	TRBV27	TRBJ2-5	CASSPGQGASPETQYF	TGTGCCAGCAGTCCCGGACAGGGGGCGAGTCCGGAGACCCAGTACTTC
-	-	TRBV10-3	TRBJ1-5	CAISAMSGGSMRQPQHF	TGTGCCATCAGTGCCATGTCGGGGGGATCGATGAGGCAGCCCCAGCATTTT
-	-	TRBV19	TRBJ2-2	CASFSFQGGTGELFF	TGTGCCAGTTTCTCCTTTCAGGGGGGGACCGGGGAGCTGTTTTTT
-	-	TRBV10-2	TRBJ1-1	CASSEPRRNTEAFF	TGCGCCAGCAGTGAACCCAGGAGGAACACTGAAGCTTTCTTT
TRBD1	-	TRBV9	TRBJ2-7	CASSVGGQGGYEQYF	TGTGCCAGCAGCGTAGGAGGACAGGGTGGCTACGAGCAGTACTTC
-	-	TRBV18	TRBJ1-1	CASSPMGGEAFF	TGTGCCAGCTCACCGATGGGGGGTGAGGCTTTCTTT
TRBD1	-	TRBV27	TRBJ2-6	CASRDRVFGANVLTF	TGTGCCAGCAGGGACAGGGTCTTTGGGGCCAACGTCCTGACTTTC
-	-	TRBV7-6	TRBJ1-1	CASSLAAGNTEAFF	TGTGCCAGCAGCCTCGCGGCTGGGAACACTGAAGCTTTCTTT
-	-	TRBV6-5	TRBJ2-3	CASSYQGGPGTDTQYF	TGTGCCAGCAGTTATCAAGGGGGGCCAGGAACAGATACGCAGTATTTT
-	-	TRBV21-1	TRBJ1-1	CASRKQGPNTEAFF	TGTGCCAGCAGAAAACAGGGTCCGAACACTGAAGCTTTCTTT
TRBD1	-	TRBV9	TRBJ1-1	CASSETGAITEAFF	TGTGCCAGCAGTGAGACAGGGGCGATCACTGAAGCTTTCTTT
-	once	TRBV25-1	TRBJ2-3	CASSLNKPDTQYF	TGTGCCAGCAGTTTGAATAAACCAGATACGCAGTATTTT
-	-	TRBV4-3	TRBJ2-6	CASSHDRTYSGANVLTF	TGCGCCAGCAGCCACGACAGGACCTACTCTGGGGCCAACGTCCTGACTTTC
-	few	TRBV28	TRBJ1-4	CASSLVGAVTNEKLFF	TGTGCCAGCAGTTTAGTAGGGGCAGTAACTAATGAAAAACTGTTTTTT
-	-	TRBV10-1	TRBJ2-7	CATQRGGGYEQYF	TGCGCCACCCAGAGGGGCGGTGGGTACGAGCAGTACTTC
TRBD1	-	TRBV27	TRBJ2-1	CASSLEQGVRHEQFF	TGTGCCAGCAGTTTGGAACAGGGGGTGAGGCATGAGCAGTTCTTC
-	-	TRBV18	TRBJ1-5	CASSPPRERERNQPQHF	TGTGCCAGCTCACCACCGAGGGAGCGGGAACGCAATCAGCCCCAGCATTTT
-	-	TRBV2	TRBJ2-7	CASRGTSTYEQYF	TGTGCCAGCAGGGGGACAAGTACCTACGAGCAGTACTTC
-	-	TRBV19	TRBJ1-2	CASSGTSNYGYTF	TGTGCCAGTAGCGGGACATCCAACTATGGCTACACCTTC
-	-	TRBV5-6	TRBJ2-7	CASSLEVYEQYF	TGTGCCAGCAGCTTGGAGGTGTACGAGCAGTACTTC
-	-	TRBV2	TRBJ1-1	CASSEGQAHEAFF	TGTGCCAGCAGTGAAGGACAGGCCCATGAAGCTTTCTTT
-	-	TRBV18	TRBJ1-4	CASSPRAGTNEKLFF	TGTGCCAGCTCACCACGCGCAGGGACTAATGAAAAACTGTTTTTT
TRBD2	-	TRBV19	TRBJ2-1	CASSSPHTSGRIRDRLGNEQFF	TGTGCCAGTAGTAGCCCCCACACTAGCGGGAGAATTCGGGACCGGCTAGGGAATGAGCAGTTCTTC
-	-	TRBV7-2	TRBJ2-3	CASSSIITDTQYF	TGTGCCAGCAGCAGTATCATCACAGATACGCAGTATTTT
TRBD2	-	TRBV5-1	TRBJ2-1	CASQTGGLAGNEQFF	TGCGCCAGTCAGACTGGGGGCCTAGCGGGAAATGAGCAGTTCTTC
TRBD2	-	TRBV15	TRBJ2-3	CATSRSVPAGGVSDTQYF	TGTGCCACCAGCAGGTCGGTTCCAGCGGGAGGAGTATCAGATACGCAGTATTTT
TRBD1	-	TRBV23-1	TRBJ1-5	CASSQSWDRTFQPQHF	TGCGCCAGCAGTCAATCTTGGGACAGGACTTTTCAGCCCCAGCATTTT
-	-	TRBV19	TRBJ1-1	CASEHRMNTEAFF	TGTGCCAGTGAGCACAGGATGAACACTGAAGCTTTCTTT
TRBD2	-	TRBV5-1	TRBJ2-3	CASSYSGTSTDTQYF	TGCGCCAGCAGCTATAGCGGGACTAGCACAGATACGCAGTATTTT
TRBD2	-	TRBV19	TRBJ2-5	CATADWAGGNQETQYF	TGTGCCACCGCCGATTGGGCGGGGGGCAACCAAGAGACCCAGTACTTC
-	-	TRBV27	TRBJ2-7	CASSKLGPYEQYF	TGTGCCAGCTCTAAGTTAGGGCCCTACGAGCAGTACTTC
-	-	TRBV9	TRBJ1-2	CASSVVGARNGYTF	TGTGCCAGCAGCGTAGTGGGGGCTCGAAATGGCTACACCTTC
-	-	TRBV7-7	TRBJ2-3	CAGGRSDTQYF	TGTGCGGGGGGGCGTTCAGATACGCAGTATTTT
TRBD1	-	TRBV28	TRBJ1-1	CASINRGNTEAFF	TGTGCCAGCATCAACAGGGGGAACACTGAAGCTTTCTTT
-	-	TRBV5-1	TRBJ1-5	CASSLWGVNQPQHF	TGCGCCAGCAGCTTGTGGGGAGTCAATCAGCCCCAGCATTTT
-	few	TRBV19	TRBJ2-7	CASSPGYRQSTYEQYF	TGTGCCAGTAGCCCAGGCTACCGACAGAGCACCTACGAGCAGTACTTC
-	-	TRBV5-1	TRBJ2-1	CASSLFWGEQFF	TGCGCCAGCAGCTTGTTTTGGGGTGAGCAGTTCTTC
-	-	TRBV5-4	TRBJ2-2	CASSTGRNTGELFF	TGTGCCAGCAGCACGGGACGGAACACCGGGGAGCTGTTTTTT
-	once	TRBV5-8	TRBJ1-5	CASSLGALINQPQHF	TGTGCCAGCAGCCTAGGGGCACTTATCAATCAGCCCCAGCATTTT